These 10 T cell receptor beta chains were all obtained from the same sample, sequenced in a study of molecular identifiers for immune sequencing clone quantification. In TCRdb, the PCR reads were re-called with MiXCR into one record per CDR3 protein. The data hold around 470,000 distinct CDR3 sequences, with about 26% observed a single time. The source material was naive CD8+ T cells from blood, with Jurkat cell RNA spiked in. The subset here: FACS-sorted CD8+CD4-CCR7+CD45RA+ naive T cells. The source of these receptors is a human donor in good health. Some libraries in this study had Jurkat cell RNA spiked in.

CDR3 loop: CSATLRGLETPEWTEAFF. CDR3 in DNA: TGCAGTGCTACACTACGGGGCCTAGAAACACCAGAGTGGACTGAAGCTTTCTTT. The chain is built from TRBV20-1 and TRBJ1-1; a possible D gene is TRBD1 (5 bases). This CDR3 has 18 amino acids. Trimming removed 4 bases at V and 5 bases at J, with 29 bases between. Looked up from germline, CDR1 is DFQATT and CDR2 is SNEGSKA (reference sequence).

This clonotype showed up just a few times. The chain couples TRBV19 to TRBJ2-7; TRBD1 is a possible D gene (6 bases). CDR1 LNHDA and CDR2 SQIVND come from the germline V gene (reference sequence). With 6 bases removed from V and 3 bases from J, the gap between germline ends came to 18 bases. The CDR3 extends over 15 amino acids. Here the CDR3 reads CASSTAGTSSYEQYF. The CDR3 coding sequence is TGTGCCAGTAGCACAGCCGGGACATCTAGCTACGAGCAGTACTTC.

The chain is built from TRBV2 and TRBJ2-5; 11 bases map to TRBD2. After removal of 2 bases from V and 5 bases from J, the junction contained 4 bases not matched to a gene. The germline V gene encodes CDR1 SNHLY and CDR2 FYNNEI. The CDR3 spans 15 residues. The CDR3 region is CASSEMTSGVETQYF. CDR3 DNA: TGTGCCAGCAGTGAAATGACTAGCGGGGTGGAGACCCAGTACTTC.

Comment on this clonotype: One junction end does not reproduce the germline sequence, and a read error may be involved. V usage is TRBV30 and J usage is TRBJ2-3, with D perhaps TRBD2 (5 bases). The CDR3 has 13 amino acids. Germline CDR1 is GTSNPN and CDR2 is SVGIG (reference sequence). The CDR3 loop is CAWSVAGTATQYF. The CDR3 DNA sequence: TGTGCCTGGAGTGTGGCGGGCACAGCTACGCAGTATTTT.

The CDR3 loop is CSARPKGLISYEQYF. DNA of the CDR3: TGCAGTGCTAGACCTAAGGGACTGATCTCCTACGAGCAGTACTTC. This rearrangement joins TRBV20-1 to TRBJ2-7; tentatively, D is TRBD2 (6 bases). CDR3 length equals 15 residues. V was clipped by 2 bases and J by 0 bases, with 14 bases between them. Looked up from germline, CDR1 is DFQATT and CDR2 is SNEGSKA (reference sequence).

This clonotype was detected only a few times. The chain joins TRBV12-3 or TRBV12-4 to TRBJ2-1; 9 bases fit TRBD1. J was trimmed by 4 bases and V by 2 bases; bases with no gene match: 3. The CDR3 covers 15 residues. The CDR3 sequence is CASSLTGGKYNEQFF. CDR3 sequence (DNA): TGTGCCAGCAGTTTAACAGGGGGCAAGTACAATGAGCAGTTCTTC.

The sample holds many counts of this clonotype. The chain recombines TRBV5-4 with TRBJ2-5; TRBD2 matches at 9 bases. This CDR3 region has 16 residues. Germline lookup yields CDR1 SGHNT and CDR2 YYREEE (reference sequence). V was clipped by 0 bases and J by 4 bases; unmatched bases: 7. In DNA, the CDR3 is TGTGCCAGCAGCTTGGGCGCTAGCGGGAATGTAGAGACCCAGTACTTC. Amino acids: CASSLGASGNVETQYF. Full variable domain (outside the CDR3, taken from reference TRBV5-4 and TRBJ2-5): ETGVTQSPTHLIKTRGQQVTLRCSSQSGHNTVSWYQQALGQGPQFIFQYYREEENGRGNFPPRFSGLQFPNYSSELNVNALELDDSALYLCASSLGASGNVETQYFGPGTRLLVL.

This clonotype appeared a few times. The genes are TRBV2 and TRBJ2-7; TRBD1 agrees at 12 bases. The germline gives CDR1 SNHLY, CDR2 FYNNEI. The junction had 12 bases not matched to a gene; V was cut back by 8 bases and J by 7 bases. This CDR3 contains 15 residues. CDR3 residues: CASLDPGQGAWEQYF. The CDR3 nucleotides are TGTGCCAGCCTAGACCCGGGACAGGGGGCCTGGGAGCAGTACTTC.

This sequence joins TRBV7-6 and TRBJ1-1; possibly TRBD1 for D (6 bases). Looked up from germline, CDR1 is SGHVS and CDR2 is FNYEAQ. This CDR3 region has 17 residues. Trimming shortened V by 1 base and J by 2 bases, and 17 bases separated the two germline ends. The CDR3 sequence: CASSLVGGVRANTEAFF. CDR3 coding DNA: TGTGCCAGCAGCTTAGTAGGGGGAGTAAGGGCAAACACTGAAGCTTTCTTT.

The rearrangement uses TRBV4-3 and TRBJ2-7; no clear D. Germline loops: CDR1 LGHNA, CDR2 YSLEER. V was trimmed by 1 base and J by 2 bases, leaving 9 bases between them. The length of the CDR3 is 14 residues. The chain's CDR3 is CASSQGRAAYEQYF. CDR3 nucleotide sequence: TGCGCCAGCAGCCAAGGTAGGGCCGCCTACGAGCAGTACTTC.